The clone carrying this T cell receptor (beta chain) has a single count. The protocol was immunoSEQ multiplex PCR, while the TCRdb copy is restricted to in-frame clones and leaves out a portion. Among under 90,000 clones listed, around 90% were seen once. The CDR3 is 12 amino acids. Trimming removed 6 bases at V and 9 bases at J, with 13 bases between. CDR1 and CDR2 (germline): MNHNY, SVGAGI (reference sequence). These data originate in a study of technical replicates of blood from a handful of donors. The chain links TRBV6-6 to TRBJ2-3; a weak D match, TRBD2 (5 bases). Input material: T cells isolated from PBMCs. This TCR came from a human donor in good health. CDR3 loop: CASRKGAETQYF. The CDR3 DNA follows: TGTGCCAGCAGAAAAGGAGCGGAGACGCAGTATTTT.